The 20 T cell receptor beta chains given below trace back to one sample, sequenced in a study of blood T cell repertoires in COVID-19. Clones were sequenced by immunoSEQ multiplex PCR, and TCRdb holds only the in-frame ones, with some missing. Of fewer than 300,000 clones listed, about 86% were seen once; the top ten hold over 2.5%. The material sequenced was peripheral blood. The receptors were gathered from a woman in her fifties or sixties with active or convalescent COVID-19.

The rearrangement links TRBV2 to TRBJ1-5, with 7 bases lining up with TRBD1. The CDR3 has 16 residues. Germline-derived CDR1 and CDR2 are SNHLY and FYNNEI. The trim removed 6 bases at V and 1 base at J, leaving 9 bases unmatched. CDR3 bases: TGTGCCAGCAGGTCGACAGGGAGGAGAAGCAATCAGCCCCAGCATTTT. Protein product: CASRSTGRRSNQPQHF.

The chain employs TRBV6-4 and TRBJ2-1, with D possibly matching TRBD2 (5 bases). The germline V gene encodes CDR1 MRHNA and CDR2 SNTAGT. V lost 4 bases and J lost 2, with 9 bases in between. There are 14 residues in the CDR3. This chain's CDR3 is CASSVDWAYNEQFF. The CDR3 DNA reads as TGTGCCAGCAGTGTGGACTGGGCCTACAATGAGCAGTTCTTC.

The chain is built from TRBV6-4 and TRBJ2-7; 9 nucleotides match TRBD1. Germline V gene data show CDR1 as MRHNA and CDR2 as SNTAGT. The CDR3 is 20 amino acids. Trimming removed 6 bases from V and 3 bases from J; junction bases left unmatched: 24. The CDR3 spells CASSMTPQGILGQGCYEQYF. The CDR3 nucleotides are TGTGCCAGCAGCATGACTCCGCAGGGCATTCTTGGACAGGGGTGCTACGAGCAGTACTTC.

The chain carries TRBV19 and TRBJ1-3; D is uncertain. V was pared by 4 bases and J by 0 bases, with 7 bases between. This CDR3 comprises 14 residues. Germline CDR1 reads LNHDA; CDR2 reads SQIVND (reference sequence). CDR3 bases: TGTGCCAGTAGTAAGCGGGTCTCTGGAAACACCATATATTTT. This codes for CASSKRVSGNTIYF.

This clone came up a few times. V gene TRBV5-4 combines with J gene TRBJ2-7; 10 bases fit TRBD1. The CDR3 is 15 amino acids. CDR1 and CDR2 from the germline V gene are SGHNT and YYREEE (reference sequence). With V trimmed by 4 bases and J by 2 bases, 6 bases remained unmatched. The CDR3 protein is CASSAGQGVAYEQYF. DNA for the CDR3: TGTGCCAGCAGCGCCGGACAGGGGGTTGCCTACGAGCAGTACTTC.

The chain has TRBV10-2 and TRBJ2-2, with 7 bases identical to TRBD1. This CDR3 has 16 residues. V was pared by 7 bases and J by 4 bases, with 12 bases of the junction left unmatched. Germline CDR1 is WSHSY and CDR2 is SAAADI. CDR3 DNA: TGCGCCAGCACTGCTTCCGGCAAGGGGGCCACCGGGGAGCTGTTTTTT. This codes for CASTASGKGATGELFF.

This clone appeared once. V is TRBV7-6 and J is TRBJ2-3, with 9 bases that match TRBD1. CDR3 size: 17 residues. The trim removed 4 bases at V and 4 bases at J, leaving 12 bases unmatched. Germline lookup yields CDR1 SGHVS and CDR2 FNYEAQ. The CDR3 sequence: CASSSGDRVLLADTQYF. Here the CDR3 DNA reads TGTGCCAGCAGCTCTGGGGACAGGGTATTGTTGGCAGATACGCAGTATTTT.

The chain employs TRBV7-6 and TRBJ1-2, with unresolved D. The length of the CDR3 is 11 residues. CDR1 SGHVS and CDR2 FNYEAQ come from the germline V gene. The V end was cut by 5 bases, the J end by 3 bases, with 4 bases between. CDR3 in amino acids: CASSLYYGYTF. The CDR3 nucleotides read TGTGCCAGCAGCCTCTACTATGGCTACACCTTC. The full variable domain, its missing parts supplied by reference TRBV7-6 and TRBJ1-2, is GAGVSQSPRYKVTKRGQDVALRCDPISGHVSLYWYRQALGQGPEFLTYFNYEAQQDKSGLPNDRFSAERPEGSISTLTIQRTEQRDSAMYRCASSLYYGYTFGSGTRLTVV.

The chain employs TRBV23-1 and TRBJ2-3; 11 positions match TRBD2. TRBV23-1 is known as an ORF, though its function is uncertain. This CDR3 region has 17 residues. With 10 bases clipped from V and 6 bases from J, the junction kept 18 bases outside the gene matches. The CDR3 loop is CATIIAGGLPPGDTQYF. Written as DNA, the CDR3 is TGCGCCACCATAATAGCGGGGGGGCTCCCTCCGGGGGATACGCAGTATTTT.

This clone has only a few counts. At one end the junction does not follow the germline gene, possibly because of a read error. The J gene is TRBJ2-1, the V gene TRBV7-7, with TRBD1 identical over 8 bases. The CDR3 runs 13 residues. Germline V gene sequence: CDR1 SSHAT, CDR2 FNYEAQ (reference sequence). CDR3 coding DNA: TGTGCTAGCAGCTCACAGGGGGGCCATGAGCAGTTCTTC. It translates to CASSSQGGHEQFF.

The chain combines TRBV14 with TRBJ2-3, with 9 nucleotides matching TRBD1. The CDR3 has 15 residues. Germline assignment: CDR1 SGHDN and CDR2 FVKESK. Germline trimming cut 4 bases from V and 3 bases from J; bases unmatched to any gene: 5. This CDR3 is CASSLRQGGTDTQYF. CDR3 DNA: TGTGCCAGCAGCCTCCGACAGGGGGGGACAGATACGCAGTATTTT.

V and J are TRBV10-1 and TRBJ1-1, with D unclear. V lost 3 bases to trimming and J lost 4 bases, with 9 bases between them. This CDR3 spans 13 amino acids. Germline CDR1 and CDR2: WNHNN and SYGVQD (reference sequence). The CDR3 region has the DNA TGCGCCAGCAGTGATAGTTGGTCCACTGAAGCTTTCTTT. As protein: CASSDSWSTEAFF.

The chain uses TRBV5-1 and TRBJ2-7; possibly TRBD1 for D (5 bases). The V gene lost 0 bases and the J gene lost 2 bases, with 12 bases spanning the gap. Germline V gene lookup returns CDR1 SGHRS and CDR2 YFSETQ. This CDR3 is built from 15 residues. The CDR3 sequence: CASSLDPGKTYEQYF. CDR3 bases: TGCGCCAGCAGCTTGGATCCAGGGAAGACCTACGAGCAGTACTTC.

The genes are TRBV3-1 (or the pseudogene TRBV3-2) and TRBJ2-3; D may be TRBD2 (6 bases). CDR3 length equals 20 residues. Trimming took off 0 bases at V and 5 bases at J, with 27 bases between the two ends. Germline values: CDR1 LGHDT, CDR2 YNNKEL (reference sequence). The CDR3 sequence: CASSQDLRGRGRGVGDTQYF. CDR3 sequence (DNA): TGTGCCAGCAGCCAAGACTTGAGGGGCCGTGGGCGGGGAGTCGGAGATACGCAGTATTTT.

The chain has TRBV27 and TRBJ1-5; D remains unclear. Trimming cost V 7 bases and J 0 bases, with 7 bases left between them. CDR1 is MNHEY, CDR2 SMNVEV, per germline (reference sequence). The CDR3 is 13 amino acids. CDR3 sequence reads: CASKPSSNQPQHF. CDR3 sequence (DNA): TGTGCCAGCAAACCCAGTAGCAATCAGCCCCAGCATTTT.

The chain carries TRBV27 and TRBJ1-2; 9 bases are shared with TRBD1. Germline V gene sequence: CDR1 MNHEY, CDR2 SMNVEV (reference sequence). This CDR3 comprises 13 residues. V was clipped by 7 bases and J by 8 bases; unmatched bases: 8. This CDR3 is CASTGTGSPGYTF. The CDR3 DNA follows: TGTGCCAGCACTGGGACAGGGAGTCCAGGCTACACCTTC.

This clone was observed once. This rearrangement joins TRBV9 to TRBJ2-3; D remains ambiguous. Germline V gene sequence: CDR1 SGDLS, CDR2 YYNGEE. This CDR3 is 15 amino acids long. V was cut by 2 bases and J by 0 bases, with 10 bases left in between. The CDR3 here is CASSVSATSTDTQYF. CDR3 nucleotide sequence: TGTGCCAGCAGCGTCTCAGCGACGAGCACAGATACGCAGTATTTT.

The CDR3, as DNA: TGTGCCAGCAGCCTAGGGGAGGGAATACATCAGCCCCAGCATTTT. It codes for CASSLGEGIHQPQHF. The chain uses TRBV3-1 (or the pseudogene TRBV3-2) and TRBJ1-5; tentatively, D is TRBD1 (5 bases). This CDR3 has 15 amino acids. V dropped 4 bases and J dropped 5 bases, with 15 bases sitting between them. Germline lookup yields CDR1 LGHDT and CDR2 YNNKEL (reference sequence).

The rearrangement joins TRBV24-1 to TRBJ2-5, with D maybe TRBD1 (6 bases). CDR1 is KGHDR, CDR2 SFDVKD, per germline. The CDR3 extends over 13 amino acids. Trimming removed 5 bases from V and 3 bases from J, with 9 bases in between. The CDR3 loop reads CATSGAGEETQYF. In DNA, the CDR3 is TGTGCCACCAGTGGGGCAGGGGAAGAGACCCAGTACTTC.

The chain is built from TRBV9 and TRBJ2-2; 7 bases fit TRBD2. The CDR3 is 14 amino acids. Germline lookup yields CDR1 SGDLS and CDR2 YYNGEE. Trimming at V came to 0 bases and at J to 8 bases, leaving 4 bases not matched to a gene. CDR3 in amino acids: CASSVVGRGGELFF. CDR3 DNA sequence: TGTGCCAGCAGCGTAGTAGGGAGGGGAGGGGAGCTGTTTTTT. Variable domain in full (rest from reference TRBV9 and TRBJ2-2): DSGVTQTPKHLITATGQRVTLRCSPRSGDLSVYWYQQSLDQGLQFLIQYYNGEERAKGNILERFSAQQFPDLHSELNLSSLELGDSALYFCASSVVGRGGELFFGEGSRLTVL.